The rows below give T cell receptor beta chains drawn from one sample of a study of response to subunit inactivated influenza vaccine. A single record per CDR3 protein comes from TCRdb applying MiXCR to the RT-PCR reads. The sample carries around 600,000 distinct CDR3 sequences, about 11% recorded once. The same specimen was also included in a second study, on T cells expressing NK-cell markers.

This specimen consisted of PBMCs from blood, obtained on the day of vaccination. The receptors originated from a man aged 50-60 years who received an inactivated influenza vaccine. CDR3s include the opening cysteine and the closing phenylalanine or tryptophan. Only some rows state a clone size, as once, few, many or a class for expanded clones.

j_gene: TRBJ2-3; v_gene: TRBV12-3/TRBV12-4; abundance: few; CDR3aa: CASRWAGGSTDTQYF
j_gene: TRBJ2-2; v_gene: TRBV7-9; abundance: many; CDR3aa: CASSPRHPTGELFF
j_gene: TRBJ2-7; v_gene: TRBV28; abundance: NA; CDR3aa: CASSFSGTFASEQYF
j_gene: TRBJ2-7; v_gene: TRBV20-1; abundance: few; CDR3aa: CSAKGTSGAHEQYF
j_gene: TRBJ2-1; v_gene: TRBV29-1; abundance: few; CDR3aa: CSVGSRRGNEQFF
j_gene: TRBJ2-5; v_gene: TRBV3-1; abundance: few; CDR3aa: CASDSRGRETQYF
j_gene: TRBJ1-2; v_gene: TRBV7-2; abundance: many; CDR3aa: CASSLEVGGYTF
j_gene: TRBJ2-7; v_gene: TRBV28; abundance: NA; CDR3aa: CASSLRSAGSYF
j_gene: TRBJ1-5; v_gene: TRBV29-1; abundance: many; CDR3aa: CSVGGPFSNQPQHF
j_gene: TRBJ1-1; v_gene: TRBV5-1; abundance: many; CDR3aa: CASSASGDTEAFF
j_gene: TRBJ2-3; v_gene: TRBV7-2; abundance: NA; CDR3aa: CASSLTSRDTQYF
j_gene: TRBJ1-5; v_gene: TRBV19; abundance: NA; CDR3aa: CASSVAAGISGPQHF
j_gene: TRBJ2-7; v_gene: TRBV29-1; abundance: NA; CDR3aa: CSVGTGEVYEQYF